This T cell receptor beta chain derives from a study of shared clonotypes between healthy human individuals. Regarding the study as a whole: Compared with clonotypes that all four donors shared, non-shared clonotypes had lower generation probabilities.

It was CD45RO-negative cells, positively selected for CCR7, that made up naive CD8 cells, with terminally differentiated effector memory CD45RA+ cells excluded. In regard to this clone: The antigen remains unidentified.

Per germline, CDR1 SGHVS and CDR2 FQNEAQ. V dropped 8 bases and J dropped 3 bases, with 16 bases sitting between them. This CDR3 comprises 14 residues. TCRdb keeps only in-frame clones here, not all; method: immunoSEQ multiplex PCR. Of roughly 1,800,000 clones listed, 85% to 95% were seen once; the top ten hold 0.95% to 1.5%. The chain recombines TRBV7-8 with TRBJ1-1, with no clear D. The receptor's source is a man aged 18 to 35 in good health. Material for sequencing was naive CD8+ T cells sorted from blood. This CDR3 reads CASARVGEDTEAFF. CDR3 nucleotide sequence: TGTGCCAGCGCAAGGGTGGGCGAGGACACTGAAGCTTTCTTT.